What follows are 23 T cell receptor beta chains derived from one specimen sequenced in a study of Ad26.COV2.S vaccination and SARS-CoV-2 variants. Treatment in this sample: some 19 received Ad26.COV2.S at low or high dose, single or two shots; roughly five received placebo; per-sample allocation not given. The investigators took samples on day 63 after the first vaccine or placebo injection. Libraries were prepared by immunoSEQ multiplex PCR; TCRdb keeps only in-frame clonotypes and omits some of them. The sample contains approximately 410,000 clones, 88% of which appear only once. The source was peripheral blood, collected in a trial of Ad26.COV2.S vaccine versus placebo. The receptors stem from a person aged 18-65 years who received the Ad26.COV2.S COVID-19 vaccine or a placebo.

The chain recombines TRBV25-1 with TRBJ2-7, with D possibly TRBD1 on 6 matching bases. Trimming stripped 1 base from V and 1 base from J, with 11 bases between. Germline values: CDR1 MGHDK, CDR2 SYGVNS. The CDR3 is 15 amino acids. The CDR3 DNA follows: TGTGCCAGCAGTGAATCTTGGGGGCCGTCCTACGAGCAGTACTTC. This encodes CASSESWGPSYEQYF.

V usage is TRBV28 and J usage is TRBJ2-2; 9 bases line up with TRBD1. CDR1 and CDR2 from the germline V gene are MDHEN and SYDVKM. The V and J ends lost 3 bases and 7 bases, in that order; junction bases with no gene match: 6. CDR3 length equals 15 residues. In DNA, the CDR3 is TGTGCCAGCAGTTTGGGGACAGGGTACGACGGGGAGCTGTTTTTT. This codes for CASSLGTGYDGELFF.

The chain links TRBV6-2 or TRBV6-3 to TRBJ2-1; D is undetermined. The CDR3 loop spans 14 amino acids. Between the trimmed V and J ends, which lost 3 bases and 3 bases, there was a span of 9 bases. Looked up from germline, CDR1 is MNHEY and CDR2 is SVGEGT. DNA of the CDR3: TGTGCCAGCAGTTATCGGTCGAGCTACAATGAGCAGTTCTTC. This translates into CASSYRSSYNEQFF.

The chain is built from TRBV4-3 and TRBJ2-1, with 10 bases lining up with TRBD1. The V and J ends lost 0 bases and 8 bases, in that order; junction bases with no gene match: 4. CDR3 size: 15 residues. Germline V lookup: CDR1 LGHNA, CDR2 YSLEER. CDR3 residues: CASSQEGQGLYEQFF. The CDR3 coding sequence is TGCGCCAGCAGCCAAGAGGGACAGGGGCTCTATGAGCAGTTCTTC.

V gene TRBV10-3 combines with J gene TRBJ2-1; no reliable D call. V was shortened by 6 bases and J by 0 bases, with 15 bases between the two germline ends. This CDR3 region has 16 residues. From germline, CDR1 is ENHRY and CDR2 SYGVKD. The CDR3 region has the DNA TGTGCCATCAGGGACCGGACGGAAAGCTCCTACAATGAGCAGTTCTTC. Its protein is CAIRDRTESSYNEQFF.

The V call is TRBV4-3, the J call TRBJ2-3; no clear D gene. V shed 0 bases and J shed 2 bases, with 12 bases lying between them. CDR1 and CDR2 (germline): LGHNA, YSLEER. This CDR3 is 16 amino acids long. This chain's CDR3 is CASSQDAPAITDTQYF. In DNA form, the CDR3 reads TGCGCCAGCAGCCAAGACGCCCCGGCCATCACAGATACGCAGTATTTT.

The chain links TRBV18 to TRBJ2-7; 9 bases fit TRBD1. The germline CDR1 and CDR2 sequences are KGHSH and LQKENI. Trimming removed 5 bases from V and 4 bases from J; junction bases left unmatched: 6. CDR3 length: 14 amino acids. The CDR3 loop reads CASSGDRVSYEQYF. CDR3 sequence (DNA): TGTGCCAGCTCAGGGGACAGGGTATCTTACGAGCAGTACTTC.

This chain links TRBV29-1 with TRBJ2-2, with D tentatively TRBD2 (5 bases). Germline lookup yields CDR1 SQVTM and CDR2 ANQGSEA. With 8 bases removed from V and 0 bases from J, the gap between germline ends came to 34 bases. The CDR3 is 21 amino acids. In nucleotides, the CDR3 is TGCAGCCCGTATGGACCCGGGGAGCCTAACTTGGATAGTCCGAACACCGGGGAGCTGTTTTTT. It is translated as CSPYGPGEPNLDSPNTGELFF.

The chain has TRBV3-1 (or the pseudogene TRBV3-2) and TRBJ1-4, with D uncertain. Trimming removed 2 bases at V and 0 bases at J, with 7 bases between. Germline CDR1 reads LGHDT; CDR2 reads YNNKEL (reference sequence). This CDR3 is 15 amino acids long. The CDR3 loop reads CASSQTGATNEKLFF. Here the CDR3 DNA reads TGTGCCAGCAGCCAAACGGGTGCAACTAATGAAAAACTGTTTTTT.

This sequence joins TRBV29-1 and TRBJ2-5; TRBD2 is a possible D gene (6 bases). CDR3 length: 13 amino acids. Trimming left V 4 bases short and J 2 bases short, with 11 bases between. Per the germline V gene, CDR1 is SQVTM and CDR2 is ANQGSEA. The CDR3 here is CSVGVAVQETQYF. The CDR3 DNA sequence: TGCAGCGTTGGGGTAGCGGTACAAGAGACCCAGTACTTC.

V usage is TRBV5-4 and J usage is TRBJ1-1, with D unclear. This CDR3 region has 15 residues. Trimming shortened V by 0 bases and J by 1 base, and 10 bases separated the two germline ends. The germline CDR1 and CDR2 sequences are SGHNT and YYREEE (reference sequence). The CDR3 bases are TGTGCCAGCAGCTTGGAGGCAGGACGGAACACTGAAGCTTTCTTT. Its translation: CASSLEAGRNTEAFF.

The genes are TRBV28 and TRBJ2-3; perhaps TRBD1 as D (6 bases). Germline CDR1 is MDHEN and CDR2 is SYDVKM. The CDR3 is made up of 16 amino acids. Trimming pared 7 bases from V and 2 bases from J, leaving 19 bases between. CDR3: CASTSAGQQITDTQYF. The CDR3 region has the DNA TGTGCCAGCACCTCGGCCGGACAGCAAATCACAGATACGCAGTATTTT.

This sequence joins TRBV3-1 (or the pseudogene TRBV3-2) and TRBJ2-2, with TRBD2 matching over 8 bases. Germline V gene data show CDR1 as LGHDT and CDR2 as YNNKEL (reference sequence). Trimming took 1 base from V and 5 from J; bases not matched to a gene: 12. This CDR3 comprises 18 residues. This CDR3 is CASSQVRGGLGVTGELFF. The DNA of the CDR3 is TGTGCCAGCAGCCAAGTCCGTGGGGGACTAGGAGTTACCGGGGAGCTGTTTTTT.

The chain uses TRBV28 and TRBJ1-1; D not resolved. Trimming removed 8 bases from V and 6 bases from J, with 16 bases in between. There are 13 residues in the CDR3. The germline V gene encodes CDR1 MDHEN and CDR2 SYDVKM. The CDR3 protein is CASPKVEGAEAFF. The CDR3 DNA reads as TGTGCCAGCCCGAAAGTTGAGGGCGCTGAAGCTTTCTTT.

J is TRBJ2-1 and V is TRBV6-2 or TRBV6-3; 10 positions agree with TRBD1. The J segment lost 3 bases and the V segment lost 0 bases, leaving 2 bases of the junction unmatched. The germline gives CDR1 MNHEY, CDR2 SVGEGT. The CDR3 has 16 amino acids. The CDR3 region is CASSYSRDRGYNEQFF. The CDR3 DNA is TGTGCCAGCAGTTACTCCAGGGACAGGGGCTACAATGAGCAGTTCTTC.

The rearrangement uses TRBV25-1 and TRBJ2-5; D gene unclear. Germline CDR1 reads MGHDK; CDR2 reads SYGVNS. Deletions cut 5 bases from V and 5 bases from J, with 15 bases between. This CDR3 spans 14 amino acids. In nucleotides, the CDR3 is TGTGCCAGCAGTCCACTAAGGGCTGTGGAGACCCAGTACTTC. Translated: CASSPLRAVETQYF.

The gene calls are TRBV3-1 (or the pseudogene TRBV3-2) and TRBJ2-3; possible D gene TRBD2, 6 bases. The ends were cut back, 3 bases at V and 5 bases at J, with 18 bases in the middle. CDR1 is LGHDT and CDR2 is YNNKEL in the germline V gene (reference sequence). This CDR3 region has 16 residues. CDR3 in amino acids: CASSQTRTGDGDTQYF. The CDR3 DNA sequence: TGTGCCAGCAGCCAGACCCGCACGGGGGACGGAGATACGCAGTATTTT.

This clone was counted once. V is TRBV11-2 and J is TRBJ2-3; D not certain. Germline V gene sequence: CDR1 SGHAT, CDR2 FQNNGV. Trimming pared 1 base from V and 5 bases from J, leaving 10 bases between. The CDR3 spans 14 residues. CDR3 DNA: TGTGCCAGCAGCTTAGGACGTCCTGGAGATACGCAGTATTTT. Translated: CASSLGRPGDTQYF.

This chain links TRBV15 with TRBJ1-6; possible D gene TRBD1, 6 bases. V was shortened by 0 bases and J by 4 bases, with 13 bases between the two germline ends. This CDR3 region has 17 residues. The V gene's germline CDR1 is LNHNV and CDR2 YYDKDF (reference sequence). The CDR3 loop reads CATSREWGAGYNSPLHF. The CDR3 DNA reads TGTGCCACCAGCAGAGAGTGGGGGGCAGGTTATAATTCACCCCTCCACTTT.

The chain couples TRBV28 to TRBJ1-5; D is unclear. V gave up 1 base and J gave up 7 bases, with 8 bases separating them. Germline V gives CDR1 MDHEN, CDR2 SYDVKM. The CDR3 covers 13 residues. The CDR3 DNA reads TGTGCCAGCAGTTTATTCAGTATGCAGCCCCAGCATTTT. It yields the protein CASSLFSMQPQHF.

CDR3 sequence: CASSVGAGGSQPQHF. CDR3 nucleotide sequence: TGTGCCAGCAGCGTAGGTGCAGGGGGGAGTCAGCCCCAGCATTTT. This rearrangement joins TRBV9 to TRBJ1-5; 7 positions agree with TRBD1. The CDR3 spans 15 residues. V lost 0 bases, J lost 6 bases, and 6 bases stayed unmatched. Germline CDR1 reads SGDLS; CDR2 reads YYNGEE. The full variable domain, rest sourced from reference TRBV9 and TRBJ1-5, is DSGVTQTPKHLITATGQRVTLRCSPRSGDLSVYWYQQSLDQGLQFLIQYYNGEERAKGNILERFSAQQFPDLHSELNLSSLELGDSALYFCASSVGAGGSQPQHFGDGTRLSIL.

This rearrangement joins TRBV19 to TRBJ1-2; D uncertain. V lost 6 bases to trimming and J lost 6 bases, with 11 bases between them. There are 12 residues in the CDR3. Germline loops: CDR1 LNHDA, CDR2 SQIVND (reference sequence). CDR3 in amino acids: CASSPHTNGYTF. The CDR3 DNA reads TGTGCCAGTAGCCCCCACACAAATGGCTACACCTTC.

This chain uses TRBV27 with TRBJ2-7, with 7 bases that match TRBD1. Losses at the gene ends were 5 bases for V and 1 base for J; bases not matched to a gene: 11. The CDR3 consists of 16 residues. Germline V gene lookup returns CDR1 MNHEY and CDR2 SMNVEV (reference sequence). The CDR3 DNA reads TGTGCCAGCAGTCCCTCCCCGGGACAGATTTCCTACGAGCAGTACTTC. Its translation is CASSPSPGQISYEQYF.